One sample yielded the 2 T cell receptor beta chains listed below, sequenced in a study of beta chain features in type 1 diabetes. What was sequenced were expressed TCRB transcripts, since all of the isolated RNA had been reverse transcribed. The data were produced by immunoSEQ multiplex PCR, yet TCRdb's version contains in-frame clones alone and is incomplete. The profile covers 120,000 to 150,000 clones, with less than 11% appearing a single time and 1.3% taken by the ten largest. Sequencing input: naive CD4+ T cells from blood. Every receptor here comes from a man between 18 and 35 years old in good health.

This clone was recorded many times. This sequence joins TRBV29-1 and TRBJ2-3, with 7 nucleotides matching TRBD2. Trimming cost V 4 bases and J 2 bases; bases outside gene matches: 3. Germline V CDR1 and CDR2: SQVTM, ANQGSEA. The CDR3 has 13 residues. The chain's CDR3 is CSVGRELTDTQYF. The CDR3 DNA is TGCAGCGTTGGGCGGGAGCTCACAGATACGCAGTATTTT.

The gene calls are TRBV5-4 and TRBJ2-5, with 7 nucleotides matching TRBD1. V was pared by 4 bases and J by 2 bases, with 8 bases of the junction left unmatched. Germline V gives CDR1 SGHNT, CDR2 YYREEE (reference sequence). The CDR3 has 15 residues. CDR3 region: CASSPKGAQQETQYF. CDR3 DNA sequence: TGTGCCAGCAGCCCCAAGGGGGCACAACAAGAGACCCAGTACTTC.